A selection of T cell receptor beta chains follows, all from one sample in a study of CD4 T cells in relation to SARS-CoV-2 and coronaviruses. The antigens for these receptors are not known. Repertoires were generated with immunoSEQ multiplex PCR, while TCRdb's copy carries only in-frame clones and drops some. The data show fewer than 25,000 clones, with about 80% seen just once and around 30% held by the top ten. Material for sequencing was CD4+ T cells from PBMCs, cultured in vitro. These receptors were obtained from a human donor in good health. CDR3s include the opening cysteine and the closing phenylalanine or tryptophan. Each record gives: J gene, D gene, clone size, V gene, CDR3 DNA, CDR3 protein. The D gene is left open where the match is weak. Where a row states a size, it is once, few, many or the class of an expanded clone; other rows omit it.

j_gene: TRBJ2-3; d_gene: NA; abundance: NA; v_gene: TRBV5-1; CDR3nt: TGCGCCAGCAGCCTCCCGGGAGATACGCAGTATTTT; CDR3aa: CASSLPGDTQYF
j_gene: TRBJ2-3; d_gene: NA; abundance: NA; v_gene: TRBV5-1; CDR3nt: TGCGCCAGCAGCCCGGATAGGGCAGATACGCAGTATTTT; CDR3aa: CASSPDRADTQYF
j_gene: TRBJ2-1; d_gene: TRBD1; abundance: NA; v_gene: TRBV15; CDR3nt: TGTGCCACCAGCAGAGGAGGGACAGGGGAAATCAATGAGCAGTTCTTC; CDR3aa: CATSRGGTGEINEQFF
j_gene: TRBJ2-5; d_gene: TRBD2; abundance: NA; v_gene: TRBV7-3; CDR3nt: TGTGCCAGCAGCGCCAGCGGGATCTCGCAGGAGACCCAGTACTTC; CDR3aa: CASSASGISQETQYF
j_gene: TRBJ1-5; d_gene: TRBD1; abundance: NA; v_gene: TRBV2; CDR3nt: TGTGCCAGCATCCCGGACAGGGGCGGCAATCAGCCCCAGCATTTT; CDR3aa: CASIPDRGGNQPQHF
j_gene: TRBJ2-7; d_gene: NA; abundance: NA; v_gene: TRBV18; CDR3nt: TGTGCCAGCTCAGAGGGACTGCCGGATAACTACGAGCAGTACTTC; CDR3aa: CASSEGLPDNYEQYF
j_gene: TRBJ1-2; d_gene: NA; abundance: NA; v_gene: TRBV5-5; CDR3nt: TGTGCCAGCAAACTTACCCTTAACTATGGCTACACCTTC; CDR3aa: CASKLTLNYGYTF
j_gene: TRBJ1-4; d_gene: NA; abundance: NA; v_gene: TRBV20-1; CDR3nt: TGCAGTGCTAGTCACGGACTGCACAATGAAAAACTGTTTTTT; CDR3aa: CSASHGLHNEKLFF
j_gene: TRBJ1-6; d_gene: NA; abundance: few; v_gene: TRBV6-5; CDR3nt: TGTGCCAGCAGTTCGGGATCCGAAAATTCACCCCTCCACTTT; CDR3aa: CASSSGSENSPLHF
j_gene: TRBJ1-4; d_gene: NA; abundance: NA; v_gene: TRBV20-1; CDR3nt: TGCAGTGCTAGTTCCCTGGGTAATGAAAAACTGTTTTTT; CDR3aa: CSASSLGNEKLFF
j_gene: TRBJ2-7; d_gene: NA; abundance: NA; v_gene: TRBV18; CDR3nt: TGTGCCAGCTCACCGATTTCAGGGGCGGCTAGCTCCTACGAGCAGTACTTC; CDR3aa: CASSPISGAASSYEQYF
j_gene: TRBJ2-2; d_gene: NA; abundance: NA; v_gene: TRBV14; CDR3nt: TGTGCCAGCAGCGTCGCAGGGAACACCGGGGAGCTGTTTTTT; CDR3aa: CASSVAGNTGELFF
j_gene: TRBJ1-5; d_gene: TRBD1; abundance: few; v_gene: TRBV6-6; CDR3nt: TGTGCCAGCAGTGTTAGACAGGGTATTCAGCCCCAGCATTTT; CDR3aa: CASSVRQGIQPQHF
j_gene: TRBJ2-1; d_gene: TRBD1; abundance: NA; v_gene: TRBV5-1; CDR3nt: TGCGCCAGCAGTCTTAGTGCATCCAGGGGGACCGATGAGCAGTTCTTC; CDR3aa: CASSLSASRGTDEQFF
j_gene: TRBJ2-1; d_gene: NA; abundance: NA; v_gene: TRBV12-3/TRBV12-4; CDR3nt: TGTGCCAGCAGTTTAAGTAGAACCAATGAGCAGTTCTTC; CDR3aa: CASSLSRTNEQFF
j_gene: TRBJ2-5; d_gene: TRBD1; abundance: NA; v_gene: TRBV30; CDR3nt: TGTGCCTGGAGTAATGGCCAGGGGGCTGGAGAGACCCAGTACTTC; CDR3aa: CAWSNGQGAGETQYF
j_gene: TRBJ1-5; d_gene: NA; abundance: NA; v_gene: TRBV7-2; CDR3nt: TGTGCCAGCAGCTTAGGTTTGAATCAGCCCCAGCATTTT; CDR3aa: CASSLGLNQPQHF
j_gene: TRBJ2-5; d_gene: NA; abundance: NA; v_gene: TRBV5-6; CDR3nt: TGTGCCAGCAGCTTCAGCGAGACCCAGTACTTC; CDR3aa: CASSFSETQYF
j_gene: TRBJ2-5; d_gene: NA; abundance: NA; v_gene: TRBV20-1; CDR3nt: TGCAGTGCTACGGTGGAAGGGACCCAGTACTTC; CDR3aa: CSATVEGTQYF
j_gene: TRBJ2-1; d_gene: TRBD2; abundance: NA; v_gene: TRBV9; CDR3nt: TGTGCCAGCAGCGTAGCTTCAGGACTAGCGGGAGCTGGGTCCTACAATGAGCAGTTCTTC; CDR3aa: CASSVASGLAGAGSYNEQFF
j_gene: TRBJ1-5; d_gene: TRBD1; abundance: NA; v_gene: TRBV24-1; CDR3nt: TGTGCCACCAGTGGGGGGACAGGGACCTATGGCAATCAGCCCCAGCATTTT; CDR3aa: CATSGGTGTYGNQPQHF
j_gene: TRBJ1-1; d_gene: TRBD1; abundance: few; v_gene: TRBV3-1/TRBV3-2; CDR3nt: TGTGCCAGCAGCCAAGATCAAGCAGGGGGATTTTGGGGGACTGAAGCTTTCTTT; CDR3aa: CASSQDQAGGFWGTEAFF
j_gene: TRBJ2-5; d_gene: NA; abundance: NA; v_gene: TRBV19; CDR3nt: TGTGCCAGTAGTCTCGGGTTACAAGAGACCCAGTACTTC; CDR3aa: CASSLGLQETQYF
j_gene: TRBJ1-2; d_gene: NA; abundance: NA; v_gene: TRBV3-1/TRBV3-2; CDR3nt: TGTGCCAGCAGCCAAGAGATGTTTTCTCTCTATGGCTACACCTTC; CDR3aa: CASSQEMFSLYGYTF
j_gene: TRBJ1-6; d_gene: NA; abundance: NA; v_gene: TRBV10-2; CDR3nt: TGCGCCAGCAGTGAGGGGGGCGGCTCACCCCTCCACTTT; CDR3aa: CASSEGGGSPLHF
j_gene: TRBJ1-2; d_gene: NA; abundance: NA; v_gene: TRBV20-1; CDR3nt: TGCAGTGCTTGGCTTGGGTCTGGCTACACCTTC; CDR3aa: CSAWLGSGYTF
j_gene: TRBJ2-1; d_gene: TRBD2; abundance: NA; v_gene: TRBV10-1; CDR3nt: TGCGCCAGCAGTCCTAGCGGGAGGGCCAATGAGCAGTTCTTC; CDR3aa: CASSPSGRANEQFF
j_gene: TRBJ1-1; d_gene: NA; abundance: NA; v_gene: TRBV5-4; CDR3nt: TGTGCCAGCAGCTTGGCGGGGGGGAATGGGGCTTTCTTT; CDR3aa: CASSLAGGNGAFF
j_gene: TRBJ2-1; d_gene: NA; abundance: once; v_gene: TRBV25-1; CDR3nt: TGTGCCAGCAGTGATCCCGGGGGACGGGCTTACAATGAGCAGTTCTTC; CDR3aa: CASSDPGGRAYNEQFF
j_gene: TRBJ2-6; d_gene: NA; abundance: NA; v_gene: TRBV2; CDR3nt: TGTGCCAGCATTCAAGGGAGGTTGGTGGGAGGGGGGAACTCTGGGGCCAACGTCCTGACTTTC; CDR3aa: CASIQGRLVGGGNSGANVLTF
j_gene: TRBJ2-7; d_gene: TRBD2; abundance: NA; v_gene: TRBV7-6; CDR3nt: TGTGCCAGCAGCTTAGGACTAGCGGGGGGCTCCTACGAGCAGTACTTC; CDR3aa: CASSLGLAGGSYEQYF
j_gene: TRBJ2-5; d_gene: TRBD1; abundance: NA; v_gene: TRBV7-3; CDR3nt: TGTGCCAGCAGCTCCGGGACAGGGGGCTTACAAGAGACCCAGTACTTC; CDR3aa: CASSSGTGGLQETQYF
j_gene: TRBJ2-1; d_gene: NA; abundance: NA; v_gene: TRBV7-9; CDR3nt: TGTGCCAGCAGCTTAGCGCTGTGGGACACCTCCTACAATGAGCAGTTCTTC; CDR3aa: CASSLALWDTSYNEQFF
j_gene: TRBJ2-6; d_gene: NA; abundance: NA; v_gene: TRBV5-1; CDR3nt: TGCGCCAGCAGCTTGAATCGGGGTGGGGCCAACGTCCTGACTTTC; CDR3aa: CASSLNRGGANVLTF
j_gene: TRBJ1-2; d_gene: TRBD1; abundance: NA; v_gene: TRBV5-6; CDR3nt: TGTGCCAGCAGCTTTCCTTTGACAGGGGGACATGGCTACACCTTC; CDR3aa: CASSFPLTGGHGYTF
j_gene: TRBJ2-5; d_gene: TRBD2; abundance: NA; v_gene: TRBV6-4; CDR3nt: TGTGCCAGCAGTCCTAGCGGGAGGGAGGAGACCCAGTACTTC; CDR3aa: CASSPSGREETQYF
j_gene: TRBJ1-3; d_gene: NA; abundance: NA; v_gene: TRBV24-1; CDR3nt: TGTGCCACCAAAAACACCCGGCGGGCTGGAAACACCATATATTTT; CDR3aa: CATKNTRRAGNTIYF
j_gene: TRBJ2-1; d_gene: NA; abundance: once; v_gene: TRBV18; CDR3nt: TGTGCCAGCTCACGGGGTCAGGGGTTCCATGAGCAGTTCTTC; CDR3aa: CASSRGQGFHEQFF
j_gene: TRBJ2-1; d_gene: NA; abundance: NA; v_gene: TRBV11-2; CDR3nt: TGTGCCAGCAGCCCTCAGGGTTTCTCCTACAATGAGCAGTTCTTC; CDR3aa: CASSPQGFSYNEQFF
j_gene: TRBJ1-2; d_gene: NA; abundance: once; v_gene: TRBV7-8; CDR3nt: TGTGCCAGCAGCCTAGACGAAAACCGTAGCGGCTACACCTTC; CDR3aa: CASSLDENRSGYTF
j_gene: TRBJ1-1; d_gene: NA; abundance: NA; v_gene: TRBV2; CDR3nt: TGTGCCAGCAGTGAAGGTCGGGGGATAACTGAAGCTTTCTTT; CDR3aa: CASSEGRGITEAFF
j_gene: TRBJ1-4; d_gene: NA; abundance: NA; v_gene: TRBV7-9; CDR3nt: TGTGCCAGCAGCCCCCCTTTACCCGGGAGTGAAAAACTGTTTTTT; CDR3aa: CASSPPLPGSEKLFF
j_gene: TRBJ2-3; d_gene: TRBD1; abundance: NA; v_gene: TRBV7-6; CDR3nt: TGTGCCAGCAGCAAGGACAGGGATGGGAAAGATACGCAGTATTTT; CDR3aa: CASSKDRDGKDTQYF
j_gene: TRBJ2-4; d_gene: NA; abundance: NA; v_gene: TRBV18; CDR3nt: TGTGCCAGCTCACCACTGACGGGAACAACCAAAAACATTCAGTACTTC; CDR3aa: CASSPLTGTTKNIQYF
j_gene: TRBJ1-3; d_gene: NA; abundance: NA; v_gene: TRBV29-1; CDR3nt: TGCAGCGTCATGGGAGCAGGGACAAGCTCTGGAAACACCATATATTTT; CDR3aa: CSVMGAGTSSGNTIYF
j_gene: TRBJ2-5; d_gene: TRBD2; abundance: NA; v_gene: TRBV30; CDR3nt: TGTGCCTGGAGTGTAGTCTTTAGCGGGAGAGTAGAAGAGACCCAGTACTTC; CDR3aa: CAWSVVFSGRVEETQYF
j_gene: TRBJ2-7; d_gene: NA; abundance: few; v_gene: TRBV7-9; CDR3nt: TGTGCCAGCAGCCCAACCGCCGGGGCGTGGGTCTACGAGCAGTACTTC; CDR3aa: CASSPTAGAWVYEQYF
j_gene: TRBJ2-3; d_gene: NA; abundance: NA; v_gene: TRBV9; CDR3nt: TGTGCCAGCAGCGTAGGGCTAGCGTCACAAACAGATACGCAGTATTTT; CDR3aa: CASSVGLASQTDTQYF
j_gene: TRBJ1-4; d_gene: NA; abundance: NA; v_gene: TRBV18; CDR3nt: TGTGCCAGCTCACCACAGAGTAGGGCTGGTGATGAAAAACTGTTTTTT; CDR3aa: CASSPQSRAGDEKLFF
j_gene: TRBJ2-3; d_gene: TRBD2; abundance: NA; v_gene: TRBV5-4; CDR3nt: TGTGCCAGCAGGTCCGGGACTAGCGGGTACGATACGCAGTATTTT; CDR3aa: CASRSGTSGYDTQYF
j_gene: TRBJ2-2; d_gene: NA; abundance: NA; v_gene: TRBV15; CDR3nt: TGTGCCACCAGCTTCGAACAGGGAATCGGGGAGCTGTTTTTT; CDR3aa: CATSFEQGIGELFF
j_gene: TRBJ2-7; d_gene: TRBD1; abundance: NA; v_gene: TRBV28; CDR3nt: TGTGCCAGCAGTCCTTGGGACAGGGGGTTCGAGCAGTACTTC; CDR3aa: CASSPWDRGFEQYF
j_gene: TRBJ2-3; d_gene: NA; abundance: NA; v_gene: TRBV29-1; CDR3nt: TGCAGCGTAGTAGCGCGAACAAGCACAGATACGCAGTATTTT; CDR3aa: CSVVARTSTDTQYF
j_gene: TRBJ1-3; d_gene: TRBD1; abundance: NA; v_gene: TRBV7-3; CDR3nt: TGTGCCAGCAGCCCCCATCCAGGACAGGGTGAAAACACCATATATTTT; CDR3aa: CASSPHPGQGENTIYF
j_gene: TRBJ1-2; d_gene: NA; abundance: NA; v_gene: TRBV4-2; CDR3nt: TGTGCCAGCAGCCAAACCGACAGGCAAGACGGCTATGGCTACACCTTC; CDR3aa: CASSQTDRQDGYGYTF